The present entry profiles one TCR beta chain with its context. The sample comes from a study of blood T cell repertoires in COVID-19. The overall study: T cells, B-cell-depleted T cells, or PBMCs supplied cDNA or gDNA.

The junction had 14 bases not matched to a gene; V was cut back by 2 bases and J by 2 bases. This CDR3 is 18 amino acids long. The germline V gene has CDR1 SGHDN and CDR2 FVKESK. Original processing notes: Counts of nucleated cells, estimated from reference gene primer amplification, were obtained. TCRdb keeps only in-frame clones here, not all; method: immunoSEQ multiplex PCR. D and trimming come from the DNA, and the V and J calls and clone size come from that table. The sample has 95,000 to 150,000 clones, 88% seen once. This receptor was taken from a human donor in a cohort sampled during active COVID-19. The source material was peripheral blood. The chain has TRBV14 and TRBJ2-7, with TRBD1 matching 8 bases. CDR3 sequence reads: CASSQRVSDRVRTYEQYF. The DNA of the CDR3 is TGTGCCAGCAGCCAAAGAGTCTCGGACAGGGTTAGGACCTACGAGCAGTACTTC.